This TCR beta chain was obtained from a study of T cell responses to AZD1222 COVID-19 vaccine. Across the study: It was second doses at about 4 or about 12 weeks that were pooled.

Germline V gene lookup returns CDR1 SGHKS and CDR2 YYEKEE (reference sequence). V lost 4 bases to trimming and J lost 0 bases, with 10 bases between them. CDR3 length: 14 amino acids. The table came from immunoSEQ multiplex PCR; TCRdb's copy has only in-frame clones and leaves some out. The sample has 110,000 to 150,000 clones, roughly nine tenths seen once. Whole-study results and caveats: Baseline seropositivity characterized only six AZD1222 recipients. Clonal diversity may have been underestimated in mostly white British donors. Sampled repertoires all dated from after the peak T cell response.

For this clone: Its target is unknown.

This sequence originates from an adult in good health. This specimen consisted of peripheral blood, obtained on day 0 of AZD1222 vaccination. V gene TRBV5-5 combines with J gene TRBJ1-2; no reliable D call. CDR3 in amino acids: CASSPGLANYGYTF. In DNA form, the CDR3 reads TGTGCCAGCAGCCCCGGCTTAGCTAACTATGGCTACACCTTC.